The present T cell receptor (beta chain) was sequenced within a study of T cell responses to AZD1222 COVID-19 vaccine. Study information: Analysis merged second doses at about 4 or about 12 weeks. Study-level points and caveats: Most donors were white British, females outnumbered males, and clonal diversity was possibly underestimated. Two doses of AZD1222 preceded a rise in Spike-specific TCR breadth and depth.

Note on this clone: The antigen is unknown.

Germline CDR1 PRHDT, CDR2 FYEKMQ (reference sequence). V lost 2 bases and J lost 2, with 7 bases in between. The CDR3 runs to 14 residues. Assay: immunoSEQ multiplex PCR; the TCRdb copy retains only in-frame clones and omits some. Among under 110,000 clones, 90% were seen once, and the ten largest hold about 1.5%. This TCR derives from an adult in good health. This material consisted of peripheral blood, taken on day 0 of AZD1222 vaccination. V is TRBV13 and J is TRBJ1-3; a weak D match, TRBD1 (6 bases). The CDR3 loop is CASSLRTAGNTIYF. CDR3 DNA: TGTGCCAGCAGCTTAAGGACAGCTGGAAACACCATATATTTT.